The next 12 T cell receptor beta chains were all read from a single sample in a study of blood T cell repertoires in COVID-19. The method was immunoSEQ multiplex PCR; TCRdb's version includes in-frame clones alone and lacks a portion of them. The sample lists about 250,000 clones; around four fifths were seen once. Sequenced sample: peripheral blood. These receptors all come from a man aged 40-50 years with active or convalescent COVID-19.

The chain joins TRBV5-1 to TRBJ2-1; D is perhaps TRBD1 (6 bases). This CDR3 region has 14 residues. Germline V gene sequence: CDR1 SGHRS, CDR2 YFSETQ. Trimming removed 4 bases at V and 8 bases at J, with 16 bases between. The CDR3 loop is CASSDGQIGDEQFF. DNA of the CDR3: TGCGCCAGCAGCGACGGACAGATAGGCGATGAGCAGTTCTTC.

The chain combines TRBV5-4 with TRBJ2-1; TRBD2 might be the D (6 bases). Trimming took 5 bases from V and 8 from J, leaving 20 bases between them. The germline V gene encodes CDR1 SGHNT and CDR2 YYREEE (reference sequence). The CDR3 is made up of 15 amino acids. CDR3 DNA: TGTGCCAGCAGAACCGCGGGGCAGGGCTTGGATGAGCAGTTCTTC. Translating gives CASRTAGQGLDEQFF.

The rearrangement joins TRBV5-4 to TRBJ1-1, with D perhaps TRBD1 (6 bases). This CDR3 contains 14 residues. Germline V gene data show CDR1 as SGHNT and CDR2 as YYREEE (reference sequence). V lost 4 bases, J lost 3 bases, and 13 bases lay in between. In DNA form, the CDR3 reads TGTGCCAGCAGCCAAGGAGGGGGGGACACTGAAGCTTTCTTT. It specifies CASSQGGGDTEAFF.

This sequence joins TRBV6-1 and TRBJ1-5; 10 nucleotides line up with TRBD1. The trim removed 2 bases at V and 3 bases at J, leaving 7 bases unmatched. CDR1 is MNHNS and CDR2 is SASEGT in the germline V gene. This CDR3 is 17 amino acids long. CDR3 sequence reads: CASSEPTGTGANQPQHF. The CDR3 DNA is TGTGCCAGCAGTGAACCCACCGGGACAGGGGCCAATCAGCCCCAGCATTTT.

The V call is TRBV11-1, the J call TRBJ2-5; D is possibly TRBD1 (5 bases). Germline-derived CDR1 and CDR2 are SGHAT and FQDESV (reference sequence). The CDR3 contains 15 residues. V dropped 3 bases and J dropped 3 bases, with 14 bases sitting between them. The chain's CDR3 is CASSFGPPGKETQYF. CDR3 nucleotides: TGTGCCAGCAGCTTCGGACCACCAGGGAAAGAGACCCAGTACTTC.

This clone is a singleton in its sample. The rearrangement joins TRBV30 to TRBJ1-2; TRBD1 agrees at 7 bases. Per germline, CDR1 GTSNPN and CDR2 SVGIG (reference sequence). The CDR3 spans 13 residues. V shed 7 bases, J shed 5 bases, and the junction held 10 bases outside the gene matches. The chain's CDR3 is CASTRDSDYGYTF. In DNA form, the CDR3 reads TGTGCCTCGACCCGGGACAGCGATTATGGCTACACCTTC. Full variable domain (missing parts from reference TRBV30 and TRBJ1-2): SQTIHQWPATLVQPVGSPLSLECTVEGTSNPNLYWYRQAAGRGLQLLFYSVGIGQISSEVPQNLSASRPQDRQFILSSKKLLLSDSGFYLCASTRDSDYGYTFGSGTRLTVV.

This clone was counted only a few times. CDR3 amino acids: CASSKTELTEAFF. CDR3 nucleotides: TGTGCCAGCTCAAAAACCGAGCTCACTGAAGCTTTCTTT. This sequence joins TRBV18 and TRBJ1-1; no reliable D call. Trimming removed 5 bases from V and 4 bases from J, with 11 bases in between. Germline CDR1 reads KGHSH; CDR2 reads LQKENI. This CDR3 region has 13 residues.

The chain combines TRBV6-5 with TRBJ2-1; 12 nucleotides line up with TRBD2. This CDR3 spans 15 amino acids. With V trimmed by 5 bases and J by 4 bases, 3 bases remained unmatched. Looked up from germline, CDR1 is MNHEY and CDR2 is SVGAGI. The CDR3 here is CASSTTSGGYNEQFF. CDR3 bases: TGTGCCAGCAGTACAACTAGCGGGGGGTACAATGAGCAGTTCTTC.

This chain joins TRBV6-5 and TRBJ2-7; D uncertain. V was shortened by 0 bases and J by 4 bases, with 13 bases between the two germline ends. The CDR3 loop spans 15 amino acids. Germline V gene lookup returns CDR1 MNHEY and CDR2 SVGAGI. The CDR3 region is CASSYSPSPVYEQYF. For the CDR3, the DNA is TGTGCCAGCAGTTACTCGCCGTCACCAGTATACGAGCAGTACTTC.

In this sample, this clone turned up once. The chain links TRBV5-6 to TRBJ1-3, with D tentatively TRBD1 (5 bases). The length of the CDR3 is 17 residues. V lost 3 bases and J 0 bases, leaving 16 bases between the germline ends. Germline V gene data show CDR1 as SGHDT and CDR2 as YYEEEE. Written as DNA, the CDR3 is TGTGCCAGCAGCTACTCCGACAGAGCATCCTCTGGAAACACCATATATTTT. Its protein product is CASSYSDRASSGNTIYF.

This clone was seen only once. The rearrangement links TRBV5-1 to TRBJ2-7, with 12 positions matching TRBD2. There are 15 residues in the CDR3. V shed 4 bases and J 4 bases; nucleotides not matched to a gene: 6. The V gene's germline CDR1 is SGHRS and CDR2 YFSETQ. As DNA, the CDR3 is TGCGCCAGCAGCCCTAGCGGGGGGGCATCGTACGAGCAGTACTTC. Residues: CASSPSGGASYEQYF.

The chain combines TRBV6-5 with TRBJ1-2; perhaps TRBD1 as D (6 bases). CDR3 length equals 11 residues. Looked up from germline, CDR1 is MNHEY and CDR2 is SVGAGI. V gave up 7 bases and J gave up 5 bases, with 8 bases separating them. The DNA of the CDR3 is TGTGCCAGCACCCAGGGGTATGGCTACACCTTC. Translated: CASTQGYGYTF.